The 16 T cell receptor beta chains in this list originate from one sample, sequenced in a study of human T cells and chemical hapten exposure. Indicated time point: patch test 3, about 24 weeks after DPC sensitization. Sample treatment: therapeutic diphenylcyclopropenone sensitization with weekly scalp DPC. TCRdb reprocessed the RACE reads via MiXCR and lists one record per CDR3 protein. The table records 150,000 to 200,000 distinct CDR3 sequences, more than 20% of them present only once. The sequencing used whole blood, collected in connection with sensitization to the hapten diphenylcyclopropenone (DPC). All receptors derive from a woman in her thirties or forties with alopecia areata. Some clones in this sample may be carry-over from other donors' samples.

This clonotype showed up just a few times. The CDR3 DNA reads as TGCGCCAGCAGCCTGGGACAGGGGTTAATCTCCCAAGAGACCCAGTACTTC. It codes for CASSLGQGLISQETQYF. The genes are TRBV5-1 and TRBJ2-5; 10 bases match TRBD1. Looked up from germline, CDR1 is SGHRS and CDR2 is YFSETQ. J gave up 1 base and V 4 bases, and 10 bases lay outside the gene matches. The CDR3 has 17 amino acids.

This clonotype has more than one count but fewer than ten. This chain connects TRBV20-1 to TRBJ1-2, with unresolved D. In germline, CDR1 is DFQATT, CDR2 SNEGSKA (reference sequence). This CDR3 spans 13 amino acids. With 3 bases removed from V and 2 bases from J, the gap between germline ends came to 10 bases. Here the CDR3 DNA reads TGCAGTGCTAGGAAGACCCCGAACTATGGCTACACCTTC. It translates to CSARKTPNYGYTF.

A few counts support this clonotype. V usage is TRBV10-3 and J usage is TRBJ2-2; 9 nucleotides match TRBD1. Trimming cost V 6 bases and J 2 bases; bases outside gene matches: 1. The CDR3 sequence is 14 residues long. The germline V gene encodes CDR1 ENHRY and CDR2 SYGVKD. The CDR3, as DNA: TGTGCCATCAGGGGACAGGGTAACACCGGGGAGCTGTTTTTT. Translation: CAIRGQGNTGELFF.

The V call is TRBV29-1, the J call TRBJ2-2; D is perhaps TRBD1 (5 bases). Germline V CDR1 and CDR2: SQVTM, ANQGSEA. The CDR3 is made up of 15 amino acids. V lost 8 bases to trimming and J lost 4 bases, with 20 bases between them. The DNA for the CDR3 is TGCAGCTACAGGTCCCTCCTTATCCGCACCGGGGAGCTGTTTTTT. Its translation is CSYRSLLIRTGELFF.

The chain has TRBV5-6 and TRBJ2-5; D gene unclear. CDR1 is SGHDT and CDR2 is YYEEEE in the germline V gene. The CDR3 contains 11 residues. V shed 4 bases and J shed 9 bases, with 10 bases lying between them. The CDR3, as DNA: TGTGCCAGCAGCCAGGAAGGGTCCCAGTACTTC. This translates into CASSQEGSQYF.

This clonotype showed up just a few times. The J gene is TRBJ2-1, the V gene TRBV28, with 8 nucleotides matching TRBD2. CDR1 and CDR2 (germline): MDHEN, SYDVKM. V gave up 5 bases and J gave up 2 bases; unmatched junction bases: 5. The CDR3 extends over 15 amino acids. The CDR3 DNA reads TGTGCCAGCAGTACCTCTAGCGGGCCCTACAATGAGCAGTTCTTC. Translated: CASSTSSGPYNEQFF. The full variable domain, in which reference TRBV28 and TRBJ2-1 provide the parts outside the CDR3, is DVKVTQSSRYLVKRTGEKVFLECVQDMDHENMFWYRQDPGLGLRLIYFSYDVKMKEKGDIPEGYSVSREKKERFSLILESASTNQTSMYLCASSTSSGPYNEQFFGPGTRLTVL.

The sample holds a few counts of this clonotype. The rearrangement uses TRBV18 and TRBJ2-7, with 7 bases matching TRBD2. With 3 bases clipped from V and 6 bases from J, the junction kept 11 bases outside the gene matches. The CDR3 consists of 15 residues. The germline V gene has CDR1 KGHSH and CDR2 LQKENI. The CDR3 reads CASSPLAGDGSEQYF. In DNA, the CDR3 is TGTGCCAGCTCACCCTTGGCGGGAGATGGTAGCGAGCAGTACTTC.

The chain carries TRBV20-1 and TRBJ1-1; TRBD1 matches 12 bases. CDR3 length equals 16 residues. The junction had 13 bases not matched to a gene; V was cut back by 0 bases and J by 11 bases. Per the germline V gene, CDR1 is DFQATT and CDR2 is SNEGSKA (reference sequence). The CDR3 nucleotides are TGCAGTGCTAGAGATGCGATCGGGACAGGGGGCGAAGGGGCTTTCTTT. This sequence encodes CSARDAIGTGGEGAFF.

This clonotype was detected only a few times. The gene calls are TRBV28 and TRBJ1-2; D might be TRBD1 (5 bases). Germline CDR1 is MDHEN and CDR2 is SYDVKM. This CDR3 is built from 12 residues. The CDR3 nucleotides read TGTGCTGGGGCAGGAGCTAACTATGGCTACACCTTC. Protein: CAGAGANYGYTF.

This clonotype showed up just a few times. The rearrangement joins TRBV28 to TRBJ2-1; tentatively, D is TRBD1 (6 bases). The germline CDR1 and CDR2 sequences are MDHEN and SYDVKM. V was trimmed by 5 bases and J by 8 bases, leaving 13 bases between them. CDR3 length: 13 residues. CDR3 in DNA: TGTGCCAGCAGTCCAACAGGGCATTATGAGCAGTTCTTC. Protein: CASSPTGHYEQFF.

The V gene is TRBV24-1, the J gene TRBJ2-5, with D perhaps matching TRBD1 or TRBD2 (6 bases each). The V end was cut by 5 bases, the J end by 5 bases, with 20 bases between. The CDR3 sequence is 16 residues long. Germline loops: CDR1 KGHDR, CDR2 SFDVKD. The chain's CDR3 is CATSGLRDTLGETQYF. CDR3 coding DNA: TGTGCCACCAGTGGACTGCGGGACACTCTAGGGGAGACCCAGTACTTC.

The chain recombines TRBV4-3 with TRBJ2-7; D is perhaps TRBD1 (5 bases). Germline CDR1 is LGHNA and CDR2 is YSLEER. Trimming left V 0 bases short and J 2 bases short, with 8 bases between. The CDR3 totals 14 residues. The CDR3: CASSQDVRAYEQYF. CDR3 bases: TGCGCCAGCAGCCAAGACGTCAGGGCCTACGAGCAGTACTTC.

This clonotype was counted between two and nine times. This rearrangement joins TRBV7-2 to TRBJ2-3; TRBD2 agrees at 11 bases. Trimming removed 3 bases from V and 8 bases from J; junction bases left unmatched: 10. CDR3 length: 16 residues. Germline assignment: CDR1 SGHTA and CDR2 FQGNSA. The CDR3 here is CASSLTSGTSRGTQYF. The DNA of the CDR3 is TGTGCCAGCAGCTTGACTAGCGGGACATCCAGGGGTACGCAGTATTTT.

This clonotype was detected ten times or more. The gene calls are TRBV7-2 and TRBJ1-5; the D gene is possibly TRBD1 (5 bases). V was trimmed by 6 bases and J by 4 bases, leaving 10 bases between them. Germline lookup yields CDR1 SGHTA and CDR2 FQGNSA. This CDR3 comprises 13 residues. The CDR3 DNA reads TGTGCCAGCAGTTTAAGGGGAAATCAGCCCCAGCATTTT. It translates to CASSLRGNQPQHF.

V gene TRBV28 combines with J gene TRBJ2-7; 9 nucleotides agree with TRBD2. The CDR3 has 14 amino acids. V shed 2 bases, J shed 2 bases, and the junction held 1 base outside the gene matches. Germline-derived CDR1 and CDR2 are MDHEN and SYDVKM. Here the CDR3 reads CASSLPSGTYEQYF. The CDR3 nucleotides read TGTGCCAGCAGTTTACCTAGCGGGACCTACGAGCAGTACTTC.

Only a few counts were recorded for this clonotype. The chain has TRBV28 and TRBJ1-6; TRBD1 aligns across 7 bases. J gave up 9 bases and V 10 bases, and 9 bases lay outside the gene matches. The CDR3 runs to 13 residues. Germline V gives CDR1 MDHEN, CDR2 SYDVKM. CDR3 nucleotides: TGTGCCATCACTAGACAGGGCGGTTCACCCCTCCACTTT. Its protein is CAITRQGGSPLHF.